Sequencing of this T cell receptor beta chain was carried out in a study of immune heterogeneity within non-small cell lung tumors. The study's findings and limits: With local tumor mutational burden, local T-cell clonality showed a moderate but significant correlation (R roughly 0.3).

On this clonotype: Its antigen is unknown. A junction boundary mismatches the germline segment, possibly from a read error.

The authors used 600 ng of bulk tumor genomic DNA per sample as template. Far-apart biopsies, several per primary tumor, were taken during surgery. Curative surgery was undertaken by patients, who had untreated, newly diagnosed non-small cell lung cancer. CDR3 of TCR beta was amplified by multiplex PCR that used 32 V and 13 J primers. MiXCR was run by TCRdb on the multiplex PCR reads, yielding one entry per CDR3 protein. The data contain 20,000 to 25,000 distinct CDR3 sequences, around 28% of them singletons. Per the germline V gene, CDR1 is SGHRS and CDR2 is YFSETQ. CDR3 length equals 15 residues. V is TRBV5-1 and J is TRBJ2-7, with a tentative D call TRBD2 (6 bases). This receptor was obtained from a man aged 40-49 years with non-small cell lung cancer. Sequenced: lung tumor tissue. Here the CDR3 DNA reads TGCGCCAACAGCTTGGGTGGGGGGAGCTCCTACGAGCAGTACTTC. Its protein is CANSLGGGSSYEQYF.